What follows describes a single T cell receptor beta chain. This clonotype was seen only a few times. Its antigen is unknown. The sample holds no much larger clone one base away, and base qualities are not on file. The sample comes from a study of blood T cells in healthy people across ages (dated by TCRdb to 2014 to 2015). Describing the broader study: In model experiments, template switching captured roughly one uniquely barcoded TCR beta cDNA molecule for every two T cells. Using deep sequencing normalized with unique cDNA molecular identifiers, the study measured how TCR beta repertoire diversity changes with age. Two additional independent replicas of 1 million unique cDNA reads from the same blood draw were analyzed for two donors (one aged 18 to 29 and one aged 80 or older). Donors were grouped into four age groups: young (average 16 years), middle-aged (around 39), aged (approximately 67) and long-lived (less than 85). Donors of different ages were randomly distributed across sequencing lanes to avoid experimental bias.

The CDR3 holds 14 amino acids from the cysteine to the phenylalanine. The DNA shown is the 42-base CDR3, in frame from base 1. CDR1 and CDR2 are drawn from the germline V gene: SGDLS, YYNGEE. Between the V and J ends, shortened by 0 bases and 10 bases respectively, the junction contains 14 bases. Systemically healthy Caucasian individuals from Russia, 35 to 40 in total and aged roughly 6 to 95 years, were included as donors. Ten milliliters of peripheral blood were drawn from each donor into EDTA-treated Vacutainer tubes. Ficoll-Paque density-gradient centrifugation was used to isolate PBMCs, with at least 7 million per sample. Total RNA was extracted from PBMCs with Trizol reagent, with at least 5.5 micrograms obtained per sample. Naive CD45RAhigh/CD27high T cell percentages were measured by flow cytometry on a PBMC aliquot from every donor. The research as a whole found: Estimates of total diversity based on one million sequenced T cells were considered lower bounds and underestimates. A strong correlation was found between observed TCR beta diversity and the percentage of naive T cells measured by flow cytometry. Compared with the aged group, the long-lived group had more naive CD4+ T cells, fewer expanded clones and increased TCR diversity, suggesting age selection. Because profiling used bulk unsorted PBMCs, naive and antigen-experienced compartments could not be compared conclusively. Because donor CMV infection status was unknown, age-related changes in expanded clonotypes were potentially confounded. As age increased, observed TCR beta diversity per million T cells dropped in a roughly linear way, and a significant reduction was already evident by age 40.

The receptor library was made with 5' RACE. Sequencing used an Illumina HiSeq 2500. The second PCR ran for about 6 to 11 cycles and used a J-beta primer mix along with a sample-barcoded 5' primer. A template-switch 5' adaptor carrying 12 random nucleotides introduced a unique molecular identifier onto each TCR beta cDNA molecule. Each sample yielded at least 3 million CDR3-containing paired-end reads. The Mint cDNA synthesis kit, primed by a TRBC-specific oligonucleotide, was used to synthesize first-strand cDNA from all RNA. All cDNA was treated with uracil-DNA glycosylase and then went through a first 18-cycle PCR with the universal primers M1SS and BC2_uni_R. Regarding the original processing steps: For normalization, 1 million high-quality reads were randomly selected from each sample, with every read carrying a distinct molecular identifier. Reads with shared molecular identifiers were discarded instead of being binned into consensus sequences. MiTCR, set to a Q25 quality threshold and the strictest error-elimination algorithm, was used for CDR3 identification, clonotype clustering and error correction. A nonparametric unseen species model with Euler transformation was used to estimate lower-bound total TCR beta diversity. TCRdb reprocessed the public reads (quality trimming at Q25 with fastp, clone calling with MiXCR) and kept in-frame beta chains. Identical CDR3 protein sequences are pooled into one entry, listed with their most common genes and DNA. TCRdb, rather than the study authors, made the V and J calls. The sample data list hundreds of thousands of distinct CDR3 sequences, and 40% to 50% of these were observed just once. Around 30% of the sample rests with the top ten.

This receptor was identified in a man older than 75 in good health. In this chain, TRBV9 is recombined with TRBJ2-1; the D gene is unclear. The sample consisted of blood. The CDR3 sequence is CASSVATPRAEQFF. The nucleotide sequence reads TGTGCCAGCAGCGTAGCTACCCCCCGGGCGGAGCAGTTCTTC.